Presented here are 20 T cell receptor beta chains from one specimen sequenced in a study of blood T cells in healthy people across ages. For the second PCR, which ran for about 7 to 11 cycles, a sample-barcoded 5' primer and a J-beta primer mix were used. TCRdb re-called the 5' RACE reads with MiXCR, one entry per CDR3 protein. The table shows under 950,000 distinct CDR3 sequences, with about 24% occurring only once. The sample consisted of blood. The source is a man between 65 and 85 years old in good health.

The CDR3 DNA sequence: TGTGCCAGTAGTATGTATGGGTTTGGGCAGTTCTTC. It yields the protein CASSMYGFGQFF. V usage is TRBV19 and J usage is TRBJ2-1; no firm D call. Germline CDR1 reads LNHDA; CDR2 reads SQIVND (reference sequence). CDR3 size: 12 residues. The V gene lost 3 bases and the J gene lost 12 bases, with 12 bases spanning the gap.

This clonotype has a count of ten or more. This chain links TRBV7-3 with TRBJ2-1; TRBD2 matches at 7 bases. The junction had 6 bases not matched to a gene; V was cut back by 0 bases and J by 4 bases. Germline values: CDR1 SGHTA, CDR2 FQGTGA. This CDR3 has 16 amino acids. As DNA, the CDR3 is TGTGCCAGCAGCTTAACGGGGGGGACTTTGTACAATGAGCAGTTCTTC. It yields the protein CASSLTGGTLYNEQFF. Complete variable domain (other parts from reference TRBV7-3 and TRBJ2-1): GAGVSQTPSNKVTEKGKYVELRCDPISGHTALYWYRQSLGQGPEFLIYFQGTGAADDSGLPNDRFFAVRPEGSVSTLKIQRTERGDSAVYLCASSLTGGTLYNEQFFGPGTRLTVL.

This clonotype was observed a few times. The chain joins TRBV3-1 to TRBJ1-1; D not certain. Germline values: CDR1 LGHDT, CDR2 YNNKEL (reference sequence). This CDR3 region has 15 residues. V shed 1 base and J shed 1 base, with 10 bases lying between them. The CDR3 nucleotides are TGTGCCAGCAGCCAAGGAGCCAGGAAGAACACTGAAGCTTTCTTT. It codes for CASSQGARKNTEAFF.

This clonotype was counted ten times or more. The chain links TRBV5-1 to TRBJ1-6; 7 nucleotides align to TRBD1. The CDR3 is 17 residues long. V trimming: 0 bases; J trimming: 0 bases; junction bases outside the gene matches: 3. In germline, CDR1 is SGHRS, CDR2 YFSETQ. CDR3 bases: TGCGCCAGCAGCTTGGCGTCAGGGGGCTCCTATAATTCACCCCTCCACTTT. Encoded protein: CASSLASGGSYNSPLHF. Full variable domain (remainder filled in from reference TRBV5-1 and TRBJ1-6): KAGVTQTPRYLIKTRGQQVTLSCSPISGHRSVSWYQQTPGQGLQFLFEYFSETQRNKGNFPGRFSGRQFSNSRSEMNVSTLELGDSALYLCASSLASGGSYNSPLHFGNGTRLTVT.

V gene TRBV29-1 combines with J gene TRBJ1-6, with a possible D match to TRBD1 (6 bases). The CDR3 is made up of 12 amino acids. Germline CDR1 SQVTM, CDR2 ANQGSEA. Trimming took 4 bases from V and 7 from J, leaving 8 bases between them. CDR3 sequence (DNA): TGCAGCGTTGGGACAGAAAATTCACCCCTCCACTTT. Its protein is CSVGTENSPLHF.

This clonotype occurred a few times. V is TRBV7-2 and J is TRBJ2-3, with 7 bases identical to TRBD2. The J segment lost 5 bases and the V segment lost 3 bases, leaving 8 bases of the junction unmatched. The CDR3 loop spans 15 amino acids. Germline V gives CDR1 SGHTA, CDR2 FQGNSA. CDR3 region: CASSFPLAGVDTQYF. CDR3 coding DNA: TGTGCCAGCAGCTTCCCCCTGGCGGGAGTAGATACGCAGTATTTT.

Concerning this clonotype itself: This may come from a read error, since a much larger clone is one base off. The J gene is TRBJ2-1, the V gene TRBV27; TRBD1 matches at 9 bases. The CDR3 runs to 14 residues. V was pared by 6 bases and J by 12 bases, with 12 bases of the junction left unmatched. Germline CDR1 is MNHEY and CDR2 is SMNVEV (reference sequence). The CDR3 spells CASRGNRGRHGQFF. Here the CDR3 DNA reads TGTGCCAGCAGGGGAAACAGGGGGCGACATGGGCAGTTCTTC.

The rearrangement links TRBV5-1 to TRBJ2-5, with 10 bases fitting TRBD2. This CDR3 has 18 amino acids. Germline CDR1 reads SGHRS; CDR2 reads YFSETQ. V trimming: 4 bases; J trimming: 1 base; junction bases outside the gene matches: 13. Written as DNA, the CDR3 is TGCGCCAGCAGCCCCTTTACTAGCGGGGTATTATTCCAAGAGACCCAGTACTTC. Its protein product is CASSPFTSGVLFQETQYF.

The rearrangement links TRBV5-1 to TRBJ2-7; 8 positions match TRBD2. Gene TRBJ2-1 matches the end of the DNA better, so the J call may be wrong. This CDR3 spans 16 amino acids. Germline V lookup: CDR1 SGHRS, CDR2 YFSETQ. Here the CDR3 DNA reads TGCGCCAGCAGCATCCACCAACCGGGACTAGTGGATGAGCAGTTCTTC. This sequence encodes CASSIHQPGLVDEQFF.

This clonotype was counted a few times. This chain links TRBV3-1 with TRBJ2-5; 8 positions match TRBD1. The CDR3 is made up of 15 amino acids. Germline CDR1 is LGHDT and CDR2 is YNNKEL (reference sequence). V trimming: 1 base; J trimming: 2 bases; junction bases outside the gene matches: 3. CDR3 bases: TGTGCCAGCAGCCAAGGGGACAGGCTACAAGAGACCCAGTACTTC. Its protein is CASSQGDRLQETQYF.

The chain is built from TRBV20-1 and TRBJ2-3; D unresolved. The CDR3 consists of 12 residues. CDR1 and CDR2 (germline): DFQATT, SNEGSKA (reference sequence). V dropped 3 bases and J dropped 4 bases, with 8 bases sitting between them. CDR3: CSASSVADTQYF. DNA for the CDR3: TGCAGTGCTAGCAGTGTCGCAGATACGCAGTATTTT.

This clonotype came up a few times. The chain has TRBV6-5 and TRBJ2-3, with 10 bases identical to TRBD1. V shed 6 bases, J shed 6 bases, and the junction held 6 bases outside the gene matches. The germline V gene has CDR1 MNHEY and CDR2 SVGAGI. The CDR3 is 14 amino acids. CDR3 DNA: TGTGCCAGCAGGCCGGGACAGGGGCCCGATACGCAGTATTTT. Translation: CASRPGQGPDTQYF.

The rearrangement joins TRBV6-6 to TRBJ2-3, with D possibly matching TRBD2 (7 bases). Per germline, CDR1 MNHNY and CDR2 SVGAGI (reference sequence). Trimming pared 2 bases from V and 2 bases from J, leaving 11 bases between. CDR3 length: 15 amino acids. The CDR3 spells CASSYVAGATDTQYF. In DNA, the CDR3 is TGTGCCAGCAGTTACGTGGCGGGGGCCACAGATACGCAGTATTTT.

The chain has TRBV7-2 and TRBJ1-3; unclear D gene. The CDR3 consists of 14 residues. V shed 5 bases and J shed 0 bases, with 8 bases lying between them. Germline CDR1 and CDR2: SGHTA and FQGNSA. The CDR3 protein is CASSQKYSGNTIYF. The CDR3 DNA reads TGTGCCAGCAGCCAAAAGTACTCTGGAAACACCATATATTTT.

J is TRBJ2-7 and V is TRBV20-1; TRBD1 aligns across 8 bases. The germline gives CDR1 DFQATT, CDR2 SNEGSKA (reference sequence). There are 15 residues in the CDR3. Losses at the gene ends were 0 bases for V and 0 bases for J; bases not matched to a gene: 4. As DNA, the CDR3 is TGCAGTGCTAGAGACGGACAGGGTCGCTCCTACGAGCAGTACTTC. Protein product: CSARDGQGRSYEQYF.

This clonotype was observed a handful of times. The chain links TRBV20-1 to TRBJ2-5, with D perhaps TRBD2 (6 bases). The J call may be incorrect, as the DNA end agrees better with TRBJ2-1. The CDR3 runs to 13 residues. Germline V CDR1 and CDR2: DFQATT, SNEGSKA (reference sequence). DNA of the CDR3: TGCAGTGCTAGACCTAGCGATAACAGAGAGCAGTTCTTC. Translating it yields CSARPSDNREQFF.

This clonotype was found a few times. The chain couples TRBV20-1 to TRBJ1-2, with 7 nucleotides matching TRBD1. V dropped 4 bases and J dropped 4; count of bases not matched to a gene: 12. Germline loops: CDR1 DFQATT, CDR2 SNEGSKA (reference sequence). The CDR3 covers 15 residues. The CDR3 is CSAITTATGIYGYTF. The DNA for the CDR3 is TGCAGTGCTATCACAACCGCGACAGGGATCTATGGCTACACCTTC.

At least ten counts were recorded for this clonotype. This rearrangement joins TRBV5-1 to TRBJ2-1, with D possibly being TRBD1 (6 bases). Per germline, CDR1 SGHRS and CDR2 YFSETQ. The CDR3 consists of 14 residues. Trimming stripped 2 bases from V and 5 bases from J, with 11 bases between. Written as DNA, the CDR3 is TGCGCCAGCAGCTTTTGGGGGCGCGACAATGAGCAGTTCTTC. Translated: CASSFWGRDNEQFF.

Only a few counts were recorded for this clonotype. This rearrangement joins TRBV12-3 or TRBV12-4 to TRBJ2-5; maybe TRBD1 (8 bases). The CDR3 spans 16 residues. V was shortened by 4 bases and J by 11 bases, with 26 bases between the two germline ends. The CDR3 protein is CASSSHSEDREGEQYF. CDR3 nucleotide sequence: TGTGCCAGCAGTTCTCACTCCGAGGACAGGGAGGGGGAGCAGTACTTC.

This clonotype has more than one count but fewer than ten. V gene TRBV25-1 combines with J gene TRBJ2-5, with D unresolved. Trimming cost V 1 base and J 3 bases, with 6 bases left between them. The V gene's germline CDR1 is MGHDK and CDR2 SYGVNS. This CDR3 contains 13 residues. CDR3 nucleotide sequence: TGTGCCAGCAGTGAATTAACAGAAGAGACCCAGTACTTC. This translates into CASSELTEETQYF. The variable domain in full, with the rest retrieved from reference TRBV25-1 and TRBJ2-5, is EADIYQTPRYLVIGTGKKITLECSQTMGHDKMYWYQQDPGMELHLIHYSYGVNSTEKGDLSSESTVSRIRTEHFPLTLESARPSHTSQYLCASSELTEETQYFGPGTRLLVL.